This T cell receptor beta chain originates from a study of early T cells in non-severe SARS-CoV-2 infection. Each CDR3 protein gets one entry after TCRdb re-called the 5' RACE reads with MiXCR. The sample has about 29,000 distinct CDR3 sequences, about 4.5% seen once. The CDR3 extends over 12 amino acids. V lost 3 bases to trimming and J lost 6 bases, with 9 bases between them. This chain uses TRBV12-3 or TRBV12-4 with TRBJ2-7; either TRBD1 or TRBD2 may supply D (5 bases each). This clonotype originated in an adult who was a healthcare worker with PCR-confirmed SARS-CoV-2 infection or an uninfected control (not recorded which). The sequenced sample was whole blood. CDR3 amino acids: CASSLGPGEQYF. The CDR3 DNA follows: TGTGCCAGCAGTTTGGGACCCGGCGAGCAGTACTTC.